The 2 T cell receptor beta chains listed next were all sequenced from one sample in a study of shared clonotypes between healthy human individuals. Only in-frame clones appear in the TCRdb table, and some are missing; sequencing was by immunoSEQ multiplex PCR. The sample yields approximately 2,000,000 clones, 85% to 95% seen once. Sequences were obtained from naive CD4+ T cells from PBMCs. Indicated subset: CD45RA+ positively selected. These receptors were obtained from a man in his late teens or twenties in good health. Some clones in this sample may be carry-over from other donors' samples.

The chain has TRBV6-5 and TRBJ2-7, with a weak D call TRBD2 (5 bases). CDR1 MNHEY and CDR2 SVGAGI come from the germline V gene. The CDR3 is 14 amino acids. V lost 7 bases, J lost 0 bases, and 13 bases lay in between. The CDR3 loop is CASMDFRSSYEQYF. CDR3 bases: TGTGCCAGCATGGACTTCCGTAGCTCCTACGAGCAGTACTTC.

The rearrangement links TRBV5-1 to TRBJ2-1; D possibly uses TRBD1 or TRBD2 (6 bases each). This CDR3 is built from 14 residues. The V end lost 7 bases, the J end lost 7 bases, and 18 bases lay between the germline ends. The V gene's germline CDR1 is SGHRS and CDR2 YFSETQ. The CDR3 nucleotides read TGCGCCAGCCTCCCCGAAGGGGGGCGGAATGAGCAGTTCTTC. Its protein product is CASLPEGGRNEQFF.